Below are 20 T cell receptor beta chains sequenced from a single sample in a study of beta chain features in type 1 diabetes. Regarding the study as a whole: When Type 1 diabetes patients were examined, their TCRB CDR3s proved moderately but significantly shorter in all four CD4+ subsets.

Antigens of these TCRs are unknown. Since all of the isolated RNA was reverse transcribed, expressed TCRB transcripts were what got sequenced. Sequencing was performed with immunoSEQ multiplex PCR; in TCRdb, only in-frame clones are kept and a portion is missing. The sample carries approximately 730,000 clones, about an eighth recorded once. What was sequenced was naive CD4+ T cells from blood. The receptor set was obtained from a man aged 18 to 29 with type 1 diabetes.

About this clone: Additional DNA sequences in this sample encode the identical CDR3. The chain combines TRBV7-8 with TRBJ2-3; D not resolved. Germline assignment: CDR1 SGHVS and CDR2 FQNEAQ. There are 15 residues in the CDR3. The germline V and J ends were trimmed by 1 base and 0 bases, with 8 bases remaining between them. CDR3 amino acids: CASSLGRISTDTQYF. CDR3 bases: TGTGCCAGCAGCTTAGGGAGAATTAGCACAGATACGCAGTATTTT.

V and J are TRBV5-4 and TRBJ2-7; the D is unclear. CDR3 size: 13 residues. V was clipped by 2 bases and J by 0 bases, with 6 bases between them. Per the germline V gene, CDR1 is SGHNT and CDR2 is YYREEE (reference sequence). This chain's CDR3 is CASSLPNSYEQYF. CDR3 DNA: TGTGCCAGCAGCTTACCAAACTCCTACGAGCAGTACTTC.

Concerning this clone itself: Other DNA sequences within the sample encode an identical CDR3. V gene TRBV30 combines with J gene TRBJ1-2; D remains unclear. Germline values: CDR1 GTSNPN, CDR2 SVGIG (reference sequence). The CDR3 runs 12 residues. Deletions cut 3 bases from V and 5 bases from J, with 10 bases between. The CDR3 is CAWSPTGYGYTF. In DNA, the CDR3 is TGTGCCTGGAGCCCAACGGGGTATGGCTACACCTTC.

This chain joins TRBV6-5 and TRBJ2-7; D possibly corresponds to TRBD2 (6 bases). The CDR3 is 12 amino acids. Trimming pared 5 bases from V and 4 bases from J, leaving 9 bases between. The germline V gene has CDR1 MNHEY and CDR2 SVGAGI. As DNA, the CDR3 is TGTGCCAGCAGTACCCGGGGGTACGAGCAGTACTTC. Its translation is CASSTRGYEQYF.

The chain employs TRBV30 and TRBJ2-3; unclear D gene. CDR3 size: 14 residues. The ends were cut back, 0 bases at V and 4 bases at J, with 11 bases in the middle. CDR1 and CDR2 (germline): GTSNPN, SVGIG (reference sequence). In DNA, the CDR3 is TGTGCCTGGAGTGTACTGTTGACCTCAGATACGCAGTATTTT. This codes for CAWSVLLTSDTQYF.

A few counts support this clone. The rearrangement links TRBV9 to TRBJ2-7; possibly TRBD1 for D (5 bases). The CDR3 loop spans 16 amino acids. CDR1 and CDR2 (germline): SGDLS, YYNGEE. V dropped 6 bases and J dropped 4 bases, with 23 bases sitting between them. The CDR3 coding sequence is TGTGCCAGCACCCCCGGTGCAAGGGGTGAGTTATACGAGCAGTACTTC. Encoded protein: CASTPGARGELYEQYF.

V and J are TRBV30 and TRBJ1-5; 7 bases map to TRBD1. Losses at the gene ends were 2 bases for V and 7 bases for J; bases not matched to a gene: 5. Per germline, CDR1 GTSNPN and CDR2 SVGIG (reference sequence). The CDR3 sequence is 13 residues long. The CDR3 reads CAWSIGGEQPQHF. DNA for the CDR3: TGTGCCTGGAGTATAGGGGGCGAACAGCCCCAGCATTTT.

This clone occurred a few times. This rearrangement joins TRBV2 to TRBJ1-2; D call uncertain. The CDR3 loop spans 16 amino acids. V was clipped by 2 bases and J by 1 base, with 14 bases between them. Germline lookup yields CDR1 SNHLY and CDR2 FYNNEI. CDR3 sequence (DNA): TGTGCCAGCAGTGAAAGGTTGATCGGAATTAACTATGGCTACACCTTC. Protein sequence: CASSERLIGINYGYTF. Supplemented by reference TRBV2 and TRBJ1-2, the full variable domain reads EPEVTQTPSHQVTQMGQEVILRCVPISNHLYFYWYRQILGQKVEFLVSFYNNEISEKSEIFDDQFSVERPDGSNFTLKIRSTKLEDSAMYFCASSERLIGINYGYTFGSGTRLTVV.

J is TRBJ2-3 and V is TRBV28; no clear D. This CDR3 is 12 amino acids long. Trimming pared 5 bases from V and 8 bases from J, leaving 11 bases between. CDR1 and CDR2 (germline): MDHEN, SYDVKM. CDR3: CASSPPRGTQYF. CDR3 DNA: TGTGCCAGCAGTCCCCCCCGTGGTACGCAGTATTTT. The whole variable domain, remainder taken from reference TRBV28 and TRBJ2-3, is DVKVTQSSRYLVKRTGEKVFLECVQDMDHENMFWYRQDPGLGLRLIYFSYDVKMKEKGDIPEGYSVSREKKERFSLILESASTNQTSMYLCASSPPRGTQYFGPGTRLTVL.

The chain couples TRBV7-6 to TRBJ2-5; D perhaps matches TRBD1 (5 bases). This CDR3 is 15 amino acids long. V was pared by 5 bases and J by 2 bases, with 15 bases between. In germline, CDR1 is SGHVS, CDR2 FNYEAQ. The CDR3 reads CASSPYTGDQETQYF. CDR3 bases: TGTGCCAGCAGCCCGTACACAGGAGATCAAGAGACCCAGTACTTC.

The J gene is TRBJ1-5, the V gene TRBV28; D gene unclear. Germline CDR1 reads MDHEN; CDR2 reads SYDVKM. Between the trimmed V and J ends, which lost 2 bases and 2 bases, there was a span of 7 bases. The CDR3 runs 14 residues. The CDR3 DNA follows: TGTGCCAGCAGTTTAATATCGGGCAATCAGCCCCAGCATTTT. Protein: CASSLISGNQPQHF.

This clone was observed a handful of times. V gene TRBV30 combines with J gene TRBJ1-1; TRBD1 matches at 8 bases. CDR3 size: 12 residues. In germline, CDR1 is GTSNPN, CDR2 SVGIG (reference sequence). CDR3 DNA sequence: TGTGCAGGCGGGACAGGACGAGATGAAGCTTTCTTT. This codes for CAGGTGRDEAFF.

The CDR3 loop reads CASSYSMPIYGYTF. CDR3 nucleotides: TGTGCCAGCAGTTACTCGATGCCCATCTATGGCTACACCTTC. J is TRBJ1-2 and V is TRBV6-5; unclear D gene. The germline CDR1 and CDR2 sequences are MNHEY and SVGAGI. Trimming removed 0 bases at V and 4 bases at J, with 9 bases between. This CDR3 has 14 residues.

The chain uses TRBV7-9 and TRBJ1-2, with 11 bases that match TRBD1. Trimming removed 2 bases from V and 8 bases from J; junction bases left unmatched: 7. This CDR3 comprises 15 residues. Germline-derived CDR1 and CDR2 are SEHNR and FQNEAQ (reference sequence). DNA for the CDR3: TGTGCCAGCAGCTTAATAGGACAGGGGGCGGAAGGCTACACCTTC. This translates into CASSLIGQGAEGYTF. Full variable domain (rest looked up from reference TRBV7-9 and TRBJ1-2): DTGVSQNPRHKITKRGQNVTFRCDPISEHNRLYWYRQTLGQGPEFLTYFQNEAQLEKSRLLSDRFSAERPKGSFSTLEIQRTEQGDSAMYLCASSLIGQGAEGYTFGSGTRLTVV.

This clone turned up a few times. Distinct nucleotide sequences in the sample also encode this CDR3. The J gene is TRBJ2-5, the V gene TRBV4-1; D not resolved. Germline V CDR1 and CDR2: MGHRA, YSYEKL. The CDR3 covers 12 residues. The V end was cut by 2 bases, the J end by 2 bases, with 3 bases between. The CDR3 nucleotides read TGCGCCAGCAGCCAACCTCAAGAGACCCAGTACTTC. The encoded protein is CASSQPQETQYF.

This rearrangement joins TRBV9 to TRBJ2-1; unclear D gene. This CDR3 is built from 17 residues. V was shortened by 4 bases and J by 0 bases, with 17 bases between the two germline ends. Per germline, CDR1 SGDLS and CDR2 YYNGEE. The CDR3 protein is CASSPPKGLSSYNEQFF. The CDR3, as DNA: TGTGCCAGCAGCCCGCCGAAGGGCCTGAGCTCCTACAATGAGCAGTTCTTC.

This clone showed up just a few times. The chain links TRBV29-1 to TRBJ1-4; 9 nucleotides align to TRBD1. Germline loops: CDR1 SQVTM, CDR2 ANQGSEA. Trimming removed 4 bases from V and 6 bases from J; junction bases left unmatched: 0. The CDR3 is made up of 12 amino acids. The CDR3 DNA sequence: TGCAGCGTTGGGACAGGGGATGAAAAACTGTTTTTT. Protein: CSVGTGDEKLFF.

This chain links TRBV9 with TRBJ2-3; TRBD2 aligns across 11 bases. V trimming: 4 bases; J trimming: 2 bases; junction bases outside the gene matches: 3. The CDR3 runs to 15 residues. Germline CDR1 reads SGDLS; CDR2 reads YYNGEE. The chain's CDR3 is CASSLAGGYTDTQYF. The CDR3 bases are TGTGCCAGCAGCCTAGCGGGGGGATACACAGATACGCAGTATTTT.

This clone appeared a few times. The chain recombines TRBV30 with TRBJ1-1, with D unclear. The CDR3 has 12 amino acids. The V end was cut by 2 bases, the J end by 9 bases, with 13 bases between. CDR1 is GTSNPN, CDR2 SVGIG, per germline (reference sequence). The CDR3 protein is CAWSFGSAQAFF. The CDR3 nucleotides read TGTGCCTGGAGTTTCGGGTCAGCTCAAGCTTTCTTT.

This clone was found a few times. Here the CDR3 reads CSALKGQDTEAFF. The CDR3 DNA reads TGCAGCGCCTTAAAGGGACAGGACACTGAAGCTTTCTTT. This chain joins TRBV29-1 and TRBJ1-1; 8 nucleotides match TRBD1. Unmatched junction bases numbered 7, after V lost 7 bases and J lost 3 bases. The CDR3 spans 13 residues. The germline V gene has CDR1 SQVTM and CDR2 ANQGSEA.